The 17 T cell receptor beta chains in this list originate from one sample, sequenced in a study of blood T cell repertoires in COVID-19. The protocol was immunoSEQ multiplex PCR, while the TCRdb copy is restricted to in-frame clones and leaves out a portion. The sample lists about 350,000 clones; about 90% were seen once. The material sequenced was PBMCs or T cells enriched from blood (not recorded which). These receptor sequences come from a woman under 40 who had recovered from COVID-19.

The genes are TRBV29-1 and TRBJ1-3; TRBD1 agrees at 7 bases. With 5 bases clipped from V and 8 bases from J, the junction kept 12 bases outside the gene matches. From germline, CDR1 is SQVTM and CDR2 ANQGSEA. The CDR3 extends over 14 amino acids. CDR3 residues: CSVLTGQLGDTIYF. The CDR3 DNA reads as TGCAGCGTTCTGACAGGGCAACTCGGAGACACCATATATTTT.

The chain recombines TRBV12-5 with TRBJ2-3; perhaps TRBD2 as D (5 bases). V lost 1 base to trimming and J lost 0 bases, with 14 bases between them. CDR3 size: 17 residues. CDR1 and CDR2 (germline): LGHNT, FRNRAP. The CDR3 nucleotides read TGTGCTAGTGGTTTGGGTTTGGGAGCGAGAAGCACAGATACGCAGTATTTT. As protein: CASGLGLGARSTDTQYF.

This clone was counted a few times. This sample also contains other DNA sequences that code for the same CDR3. This sequence joins TRBV27 and TRBJ1-5; no reliable D call. CDR3 size: 14 residues. Germline V gene lookup returns CDR1 MNHEY and CDR2 SMNVEV (reference sequence). Between the trimmed V and J ends, which lost 3 bases and 4 bases, there was a span of 10 bases. This chain's CDR3 is CASSFGQGNQPQHF. The CDR3 bases are TGTGCCAGCAGTTTTGGGCAAGGTAATCAGCCCCAGCATTTT.

This clone appeared a few times. The V call is TRBV28, the J call TRBJ1-1; maybe TRBD1 (6 bases). Trimming removed 4 bases from V and 7 bases from J, with 13 bases in between. The CDR3 spans 13 residues. Germline-derived CDR1 and CDR2 are MDHEN and SYDVKM. The CDR3 sequence is CASSSHGQFEAFF. In nucleotides, the CDR3 is TGTGCCAGCAGTTCCCATGGACAGTTTGAAGCTTTCTTT.

This chain connects TRBV30 to TRBJ2-2; D uncertain. Germline V CDR1 and CDR2: GTSNPN, SVGIG (reference sequence). This CDR3 comprises 14 residues. Trimming stripped 0 bases from V and 4 bases from J, with 9 bases between. This chain's CDR3 is CAWSVLISTGELFF. Here the CDR3 DNA reads TGTGCCTGGAGTGTCCTAATCTCCACCGGGGAGCTGTTTTTT.

V is TRBV5-4 and J is TRBJ1-1; TRBD1 matches 8 bases. V gave up 3 bases and J gave up 0 bases; unmatched junction bases: 4. The length of the CDR3 is 15 residues. Germline CDR1 reads SGHNT; CDR2 reads YYREEE (reference sequence). The chain's CDR3 is CASSSGQGLNTEAFF. The CDR3 nucleotides read TGTGCCAGCAGCTCAGGACAGGGACTGAACACTGAAGCTTTCTTT. Full variable domain (rest looked up from reference TRBV5-4 and TRBJ1-1): ETGVTQSPTHLIKTRGQQVTLRCSSQSGHNTVSWYQQALGQGPQFIFQYYREEENGRGNFPPRFSGLQFPNYSSELNVNALELDDSALYLCASSSGQGLNTEAFFGQGTRLTVV.

This chain connects TRBV27 to TRBJ1-2, with a possible D match to TRBD1 (5 bases). Trimming cost V 1 base and J 4 bases, with 10 bases left between them. Germline CDR1 and CDR2: MNHEY and SMNVEV (reference sequence). CDR3 length: 14 amino acids. DNA of the CDR3: TGTGCCAGCAGTTTATATCGGGGGTCCTATGGCTACACCTTC. It is translated as CASSLYRGSYGYTF.

This clone occurred a few times. This chain joins TRBV3-1 (or the pseudogene TRBV3-2) and TRBJ2-7, with 7 bases identical to TRBD2. The length of the CDR3 is 14 residues. V lost 5 bases and J lost 0; bases outside the gene matches: 4. Germline CDR1 is LGHDT and CDR2 is YNNKEL (reference sequence). The CDR3 DNA follows: TGTGCCAGCAGCTCCACGGGAGGCTCCTACGAGCAGTACTTC. This sequence encodes CASSSTGGSYEQYF.

J is TRBJ2-1 and V is TRBV25-1; a possible D gene is TRBD1 (6 bases). The germline gives CDR1 MGHDK, CDR2 SYGVNS. Trimming pared 4 bases from V and 9 bases from J, leaving 13 bases between. This CDR3 has 13 residues. Here the CDR3 DNA reads TGTGCCAGCAGTGCCTACAGGGTAGTTGAGCAGTTCTTC. Translated: CASSAYRVVEQFF.

V usage is TRBV12-5 and J usage is TRBJ1-4; 12 bases align to TRBD1. V lost 6 bases, J lost 3 bases, and 11 bases stayed unmatched. CDR3 length equals 18 residues. Looked up from germline, CDR1 is LGHNT and CDR2 is FRNRAP. This CDR3 is CASGPGTGGSPANEKLFF. DNA of the CDR3: TGTGCTAGTGGACCCGGGACAGGGGGCTCGCCTGCTAATGAAAAACTGTTTTTT.

This clone was counted between two and nine times. This chain connects TRBV7-8 to TRBJ2-7, with D maybe TRBD1 (5 bases). The germline V gene encodes CDR1 SGHVS and CDR2 FQNEAQ. The length of the CDR3 is 16 residues. V was shortened by 5 bases and J by 0 bases, with 17 bases between the two germline ends. The CDR3 nucleotides are TGTGCCAGCAGCCCTATACAGGTATTGGACTCCTACGAGCAGTACTTC. Amino acid sequence: CASSPIQVLDSYEQYF.

Remarks on this clone: Distinct nucleotide sequences in the sample also encode this CDR3. CDR3 amino acids: CASSRAGGPYEQYF. CDR3 nucleotide sequence: TGTGCCAGTAGTCGCGCGGGAGGGCCCTACGAGCAGTACTTC. The chain recombines TRBV19 with TRBJ2-7; 9 bases are shared with TRBD2. Germline V lookup: CDR1 LNHDA, CDR2 SQIVND (reference sequence). CDR3 length: 14 residues. V shed 5 bases and J 2 bases; nucleotides not matched to a gene: 4.

The V and J genes are TRBV7-2 and TRBJ2-3; 9 nucleotides line up with TRBD1. Losses at the gene ends were 11 bases for V and 6 bases for J; bases not matched to a gene: 9. This CDR3 is 13 amino acids long. Germline lookup yields CDR1 SGHTA and CDR2 FQGNSA. CDR3 sequence: CAGSTGGGDTQYF. The CDR3 DNA follows: TGTGCCGGTTCGACAGGGGGAGGGGATACGCAGTATTTT.

The chain uses TRBV5-4 and TRBJ2-5; a weak D match, TRBD1 (7 bases). CDR1 and CDR2 from the germline V gene are SGHNT and YYREEE (reference sequence). The ends were cut back, 3 bases at V and 3 bases at J, with 12 bases in the middle. This CDR3 comprises 14 residues. The CDR3 DNA follows: TGTGCCAGCAGCTGGCGGGACAGAAAAGAGACCCAGTACTTC. It specifies CASSWRDRKETQYF.

In nucleotides, the CDR3 is TGTGCCAGTAGTACCCTGGTTAGCTCCTACGAGCAGTACTTC. It codes for CASSTLVSSYEQYF. V and J are TRBV19 and TRBJ2-7, with D unclear. The CDR3 runs to 14 residues. CDR1 is LNHDA and CDR2 is SQIVND in the germline V gene (reference sequence). V was trimmed by 4 bases and J by 0 bases, leaving 10 bases between them.

This sequence joins TRBV7-9 and TRBJ2-3; TRBD2 matches at 10 bases. Per the germline V gene, CDR1 is SEHNR and CDR2 is FQNEAQ (reference sequence). The CDR3 is 16 residues long. Germline trimming cut 5 bases from V and 0 bases from J; bases unmatched to any gene: 5. CDR3 sequence: CASSMLAGVSTDTQYF. In DNA form, the CDR3 reads TGTGCCAGCAGCATGCTAGCGGGAGTTAGCACAGATACGCAGTATTTT.

V usage is TRBV10-1 and J usage is TRBJ2-1, with 12 bases fitting TRBD2. Germline lookup yields CDR1 WNHNN and CDR2 SYGVQD (reference sequence). J was trimmed by 8 bases and V by 5 bases; bases with no gene match: 7. There are 15 residues in the CDR3. CDR3 nucleotide sequence: TGCGCCAGCAGTTATACTAGCGGGGGGTCAGATGAGCAGTTCTTC. It encodes CASSYTSGGSDEQFF.